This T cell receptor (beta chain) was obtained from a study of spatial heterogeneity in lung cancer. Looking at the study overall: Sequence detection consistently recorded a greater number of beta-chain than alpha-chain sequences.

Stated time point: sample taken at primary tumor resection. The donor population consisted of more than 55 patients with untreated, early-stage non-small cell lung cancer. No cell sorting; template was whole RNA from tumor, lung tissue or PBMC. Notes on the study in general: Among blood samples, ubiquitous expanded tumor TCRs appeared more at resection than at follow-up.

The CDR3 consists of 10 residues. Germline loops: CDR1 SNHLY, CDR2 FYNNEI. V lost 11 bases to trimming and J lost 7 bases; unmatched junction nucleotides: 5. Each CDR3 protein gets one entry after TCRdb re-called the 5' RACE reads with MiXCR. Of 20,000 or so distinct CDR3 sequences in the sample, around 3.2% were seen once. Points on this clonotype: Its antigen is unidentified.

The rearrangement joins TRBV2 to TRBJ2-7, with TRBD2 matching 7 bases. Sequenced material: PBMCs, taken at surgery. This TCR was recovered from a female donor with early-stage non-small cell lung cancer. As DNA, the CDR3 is TGTGCCTCCGACGGGGGGGAGCAGTACTTC. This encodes CASDGGEQYF.